Sequencing of this TCR beta chain was carried out in a study of T-cell memory formation after mild COVID-19. A few counts support this clonotype. MiXCR, run by TCRdb on the 5' RACE reads, gives a single entry per CDR3 protein. The sample includes around 370,000 distinct CDR3 sequences, over 20% of them seen just once. V shed 8 bases and J shed 4 bases, with 21 bases lying between them. The germline gives CDR1 KGHDR, CDR2 SFDVKD. This CDR3 is 16 amino acids long. The sequence came from an adult woman who had mild COVID-19 (a few samples of this study predate the infection). Cell type and time point are not known. The rearrangement uses TRBV24-1 and TRBJ2-3, with TRBD1 as a possible D gene (5 bases). What was sequenced was PBMCs or a T cell subset sorted from them (not recorded which). The CDR3 loop reads CATKDTSRDGADTQYF. The DNA for the CDR3 is TGTGCCACCAAAGACACCTCCAGGGATGGTGCAGATACGCAGTATTTT.